This passage covers 28 T cell receptor beta chains from one sample sequenced in a study of CD8 T cells in ankylosing spondylitis. One entry per CDR3 protein results from TCRdb running MiXCR on the 5' RACE reads. There are roughly 280,000 distinct CDR3 sequences in the sample; approximately 20% occur only once, and around 7.8% lies in the top ten. Material for sequencing was blood, either unsorted or a sorted T cell fraction (not recorded which). Source of these receptors: a male donor with ankylosing spondylitis or in good health (not recorded which).

The chain employs TRBV28 and TRBJ1-1, with 9 bases aligning to TRBD1. This CDR3 comprises 16 residues. CDR1 and CDR2 from the germline V gene are MDHEN and SYDVKM. J was trimmed by 3 bases and V by 6 bases; bases with no gene match: 11. The CDR3 loop reads CASRPTQGARHTEAFF. The CDR3 DNA reads as TGTGCCAGCAGACCCACACAGGGGGCGCGGCACACTGAAGCTTTCTTT.

This chain uses TRBV4-2 with TRBJ1-1; D uncertain. Germline lookup yields CDR1 LGHNA and CDR2 YNFKEQ. The CDR3 loop spans 14 amino acids. V was trimmed by 2 bases and J by 8 bases, leaving 15 bases between them. For the CDR3, the DNA is TGTGCCAGCAGCCAAAGCGTAATCGGGGAGGAAGCTTTCTTT. It specifies CASSQSVIGEEAFF.

V is TRBV5-1 and J is TRBJ1-2; TRBD1 agrees at 7 bases. The CDR3 sequence is 14 residues long. The junction had 7 bases not matched to a gene; V was cut back by 4 bases and J by 4 bases. Germline V gives CDR1 SGHRS, CDR2 YFSETQ. CDR3 DNA: TGCGCCAGCAGCGAAGGGACAGTAGGCTATGGCTACACCTTC. Translation: CASSEGTVGYGYTF.

This clonotype showed up many times. The V call is TRBV29-1, the J call TRBJ2-1; D assignment may be TRBD1 or TRBD2 (6 bases each). Trimming cost V 7 bases and J 8 bases, with 12 bases left between them. This CDR3 contains 11 residues. CDR1 is SQVTM and CDR2 is ANQGSEA in the germline V gene. The CDR3 is CSADGGHEQFF. CDR3 in DNA: TGCAGCGCAGATGGGGGGCATGAGCAGTTCTTC.

In its sample, this clonotype was seen a few times. The V and J genes are TRBV29-1 and TRBJ1-4; D may be TRBD1 (5 bases). The CDR3 is 10 residues long. The germline gives CDR1 SQVTM, CDR2 ANQGSEA. Trimming removed 6 bases at V and 8 bases at J, with 7 bases between. The CDR3 is CSVGTEKLFF. The CDR3 DNA is TGCAGCGTCGGGACGGAAAAACTGTTTTTT. The variable domain in full, completed from reference TRBV29-1 and TRBJ1-4, reads SAVISQKPSRDICQRGTSLTIQCQVDSQVTMMFWYRQQPGQSLTLIATANQGSEATYESGFVIDKFPISRPNLTFSTLTVSNMSPEDSSIYLCSVGTEKLFFGSGTQLSVL.

The chain recombines TRBV7-3 with TRBJ2-5, with TRBD1 matching 11 bases. The CDR3 sequence is 15 residues long. V shed 5 bases, J shed 4 bases, and the junction held 6 bases outside the gene matches. The V gene's germline CDR1 is SGHTA and CDR2 FQGTGA. CDR3 DNA: TGTGCCAGCAGCCTCGGACAGGGGGCAGGAGAGACCCAGTACTTC. This translates into CASSLGQGAGETQYF.

This clonotype occurred a few times. This sequence joins TRBV12-3 or TRBV12-4 and TRBJ2-5; 11 positions agree with TRBD2. The CDR3 is made up of 14 amino acids. Trimming at V came to 7 bases and at J to 2 bases, leaving 3 bases not matched to a gene. As DNA, the CDR3 is TGTGCCAGCACACTAGCGGGGGTACAAGAGACCCAGTACTTC. Translating it yields CASTLAGVQETQYF.

The rearrangement links TRBV10-3 to TRBJ2-2; 12 bases line up with TRBD2. This CDR3 spans 17 amino acids. Germline-derived CDR1 and CDR2 are ENHRY and SYGVKD. V was clipped by 3 bases and J by 7 bases; unmatched bases: 9. In nucleotides, the CDR3 is TGTGCCATCAGTGATGACTTCCTAGCGGGAGGGCACGGGGAGCTGTTTTTT. It is translated as CAISDDFLAGGHGELFF.

This clonotype was seen more than once but under ten times. V is TRBV19 and J is TRBJ1-4; maybe TRBD1 (5 bases). This CDR3 spans 14 amino acids. Germline values: CDR1 LNHDA, CDR2 SQIVND (reference sequence). The V end lost 6 bases, the J end lost 4 bases, and 12 bases lay between the germline ends. CDR3 in amino acids: CASSHTGFNEKLFF. The CDR3 region has the DNA TGTGCCAGTAGCCACACAGGTTTTAATGAAAAACTGTTTTTT.

J is TRBJ2-1 and V is TRBV5-1, with 8 bases identical to TRBD2. Germline V gene lookup returns CDR1 SGHRS and CDR2 YFSETQ. The ends lost 1 base at V and 1 base at J; junction bases unmatched: 4. The CDR3 has 16 residues. CDR3 sequence reads: CASSLLQRESYNEQFF. Written as DNA, the CDR3 is TGCGCCAGCAGCTTGCTCCAGCGGGAGTCCTACAATGAGCAGTTCTTC.

The CDR3 is CSARKQGGINQPQHF. In DNA form, the CDR3 reads TGCAGTGCTAGGAAACAGGGTGGGATCAATCAGCCCCAGCATTTT. The chain has TRBV20-1 and TRBJ1-5; D might be TRBD1 (6 bases). The CDR3 is 15 residues long. Germline-derived CDR1 and CDR2 are DFQATT and SNEGSKA (reference sequence). V was shortened by 3 bases and J by 3 bases, with 15 bases between the two germline ends.

This chain connects TRBV28 to TRBJ2-1, with TRBD1 as a possible D gene (6 bases). The germline CDR1 and CDR2 sequences are MDHEN and SYDVKM. This CDR3 comprises 16 residues. Trimming cost V 5 bases and J 3 bases, with 17 bases left between them. CDR3 in amino acids: CASSPQGSLNYNEQFF. The CDR3 DNA is TGTGCCAGCAGTCCTCAGGGGTCCCTCAACTACAATGAGCAGTTCTTC.

This clonotype came up a few times. The J gene is TRBJ2-3, the V gene TRBV20-1; 8 bases agree with TRBD2. With 0 bases clipped from V and 8 bases from J, the junction kept 7 bases outside the gene matches. The germline V gene has CDR1 DFQATT and CDR2 SNEGSKA (reference sequence). This CDR3 has 14 residues. The CDR3 DNA is TGCAGTGCTAGAGAAGCGGGGGCACCCAGTACGCAGTATTTT. Translating it yields CSAREAGAPSTQYF.

The genes are TRBV10-3 and TRBJ2-1, with 8 bases fitting TRBD2. This CDR3 has 19 residues. CDR1 and CDR2 from the germline V gene are ENHRY and SYGVKD. V shed 0 bases and J 6 bases; nucleotides not matched to a gene: 16. CDR3 bases: TGTGCCATCAGTGAGTCGGGAGCCCAGCGACTAGCGACCACCAATGAGCAGTTCTTC. Its protein is CAISESGAQRLATTNEQFF.

This clonotype was recorded a few times. The genes are TRBV20-1 and TRBJ2-3, with 9 bases identical to TRBD2. V lost 5 bases, J lost 1 base, and 13 bases stayed unmatched. Germline V gene lookup returns CDR1 DFQATT and CDR2 SNEGSKA (reference sequence). This CDR3 region has 17 residues. The CDR3 sequence: CSAYSGRRAGRTDTQYF. CDR3 bases: TGCAGTGCTTATAGCGGGAGAAGAGCGGGGCGCACAGATACGCAGTATTTT.

The chain is built from TRBV20-1 and TRBJ1-6; 8 nucleotides agree with TRBD1. V lost 5 bases to trimming and J lost 8 bases; unmatched junction nucleotides: 5. From germline, CDR1 is DFQATT and CDR2 SNEGSKA (reference sequence). The CDR3 contains 13 residues. The CDR3 loop reads CSAWTGYDSPLHF. The CDR3 DNA follows: TGCAGTGCTTGGACAGGGTACGATTCACCCCTCCACTTT.

This clonotype appeared a few times. This chain joins TRBV12-3 or TRBV12-4 and TRBJ2-3; 14 bases line up with TRBD2. V gave up 7 bases and J gave up 5 bases; unmatched junction bases: 8. This CDR3 has 16 residues. CDR3 in amino acids: CASTLGTSGGVDTQYF. CDR3 nucleotide sequence: TGTGCCAGCACCCTCGGGACTAGCGGGGGTGTAGATACGCAGTATTTT.

The chain links TRBV28 to TRBJ2-5; TRBD2 matches at 11 bases. Germline loops: CDR1 MDHEN, CDR2 SYDVKM. The CDR3 consists of 17 residues. The junction had 8 bases not matched to a gene; V was cut back by 3 bases and J by 2 bases. The CDR3 DNA reads TGTGCCAGCAGTTTTGGCCGACTAGCGGGGCAGCAAGAGACCCAGTACTTC. It encodes CASSFGRLAGQQETQYF.

The V gene is TRBV20-1, the J gene TRBJ2-1; 15 nucleotides agree with TRBD2. The CDR3 extends over 13 amino acids. CDR1 DFQATT and CDR2 SNEGSKA come from the germline V gene (reference sequence). This chain's CDR3 is CGRLGLAGGEQFF. DNA of the CDR3: TGCGGCCGTCTGGGACTAGCGGGGGGTGAGCAGTTCTTC.

This clonotype was detected only once. The gene calls are TRBV11-2 and TRBJ1-1; 11 bases line up with TRBD1. Trimming at V came to 5 bases and at J to 3 bases, leaving 2 bases not matched to a gene. CDR3 length: 14 amino acids. Germline assignment: CDR1 SGHAT and CDR2 FQNNGV. The CDR3 DNA follows: TGTGCCAGCAGCGCGGGACAGGGGGACACTGAAGCTTTCTTT. This encodes CASSAGQGDTEAFF.

Only a few counts were recorded for this clonotype. The V call is TRBV20-1, the J call TRBJ2-1; 7 bases are a match to TRBD1. CDR3 length equals 14 residues. Germline-derived CDR1 and CDR2 are DFQATT and SNEGSKA (reference sequence). J lost 8 bases, V lost 3 bases, and 10 bases had no gene match. This CDR3 is CSASSAYRGYEQFF. The CDR3 bases are TGCAGTGCTAGTTCGGCCTACAGGGGCTATGAGCAGTTCTTC.

The chain combines TRBV2 with TRBJ1-4; TRBD1 is a possible D gene (6 bases). Germline loops: CDR1 SNHLY, CDR2 FYNNEI. The CDR3 loop spans 11 amino acids. V gave up 6 bases and J gave up 13 bases, with 12 bases separating them. The CDR3 DNA follows: TGTGCCAGCAGGAGGACAGTGAGACTGTTTTTT. It specifies CASRRTVRLFF.

The chain is built from TRBV2 and TRBJ2-1; TRBD1 is a possible D gene (6 bases). The germline V and J ends were trimmed by 6 bases and 9 bases, with 21 bases remaining between them. The germline V gene encodes CDR1 SNHLY and CDR2 FYNNEI. This CDR3 is built from 15 residues. The CDR3 nucleotides are TGTGCCAGCAGGGGGGACAAGGTGGAGGTCCTTGAGCAGTTCTTC. Encoded protein: CASRGDKVEVLEQFF.

J is TRBJ2-1 and V is TRBV3-1; 7 bases are shared with TRBD2. V shed 0 bases, J shed 2 bases, and the junction held 1 base outside the gene matches. This CDR3 is 15 amino acids long. Germline values: CDR1 LGHDT, CDR2 YNNKEL (reference sequence). CDR3 DNA: TGTGCCAGCAGCCAAGACGGGGGGACCTACAATGAGCAGTTCTTC. This translates into CASSQDGGTYNEQFF.

This clonotype was recorded a few times. The rearrangement links TRBV6-1 to TRBJ2-5; TRBD1 might be the D (6 bases). The CDR3 is 14 residues long. The V end lost 6 bases, the J end lost 5 bases, and 16 bases lay between the germline ends. The V gene's germline CDR1 is MNHNS and CDR2 SASEGT. CDR3 protein: CASSPHTGTETQYF. The CDR3 DNA is TGTGCCAGCAGCCCACATACAGGGACCGAGACCCAGTACTTC.

CDR3 DNA sequence: TGTGCCTGGACCCTCGGGTTAGCCGGGGAGCTGTTTTTT. Translating gives CAWTLGLAGELFF. This chain joins TRBV30 and TRBJ2-2; D gene unclear. There are 13 residues in the CDR3. Trimming took off 4 bases at V and 6 bases at J, with 12 bases between the two ends. Per the germline V gene, CDR1 is GTSNPN and CDR2 is SVGIG (reference sequence).

The chain links TRBV10-3 to TRBJ1-5, with 7 bases that match TRBD1. This CDR3 is built from 14 residues. In germline, CDR1 is ENHRY, CDR2 SYGVKD. V shed 10 bases, J shed 4 bases, and the junction held 10 bases outside the gene matches. The CDR3 sequence: CATQTGTTNQPQHF. The CDR3 nucleotides are TGTGCCACACAGACAGGGACTACGAATCAGCCCCAGCATTTT.

The rearrangement links TRBV27 to TRBJ1-5; tentatively, D is TRBD1 (6 bases). Germline CDR1 is MNHEY and CDR2 is SMNVEV (reference sequence). The CDR3 is made up of 15 amino acids. Trimming cost V 7 bases and J 4 bases, with 17 bases left between them. The CDR3 region is CASKQGSVVNQPQHF. DNA of the CDR3: TGTGCCAGCAAGCAGGGGAGTGTGGTGAATCAGCCCCAGCATTTT.